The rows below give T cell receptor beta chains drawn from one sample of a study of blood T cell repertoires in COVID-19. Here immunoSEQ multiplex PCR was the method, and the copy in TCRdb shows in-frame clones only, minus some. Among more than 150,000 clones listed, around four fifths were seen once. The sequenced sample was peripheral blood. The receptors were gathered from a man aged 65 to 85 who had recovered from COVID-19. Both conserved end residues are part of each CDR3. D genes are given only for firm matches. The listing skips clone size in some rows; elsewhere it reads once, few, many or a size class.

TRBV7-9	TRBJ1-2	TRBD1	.	TGTGCCAGCAGAGACTCAGGGGGGAACTATGGCTACACCTTC	CASRDSGGNYGYTF
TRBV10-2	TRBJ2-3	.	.	TGCGCCAGCGGGCCCTATCCGAGCACAGATACGCAGTATTTT	CASGPYPSTDTQYF
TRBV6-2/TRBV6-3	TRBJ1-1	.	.	TGTGCCAGCAGTTACTCGTTGGGCGATGGATTCCAGACTGAAGCTTTCTTT	CASSYSLGDGFQTEAFF
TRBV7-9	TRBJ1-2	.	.	TGTGCCAGCAGCTTAGGACAGACAGGCGTCGATGGCTACACCTTC	CASSLGQTGVDGYTF
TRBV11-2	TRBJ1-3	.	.	TGTGCCAGCAGCTCCTCAATGGCCTCTGGAAACACCATATATTTT	CASSSSMASGNTIYF
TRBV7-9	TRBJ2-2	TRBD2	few	TGTGCCAGCAGCATGACTAGCGGGAGTAAAACCGGGGAGCTGTTTTTT	CASSMTSGSKTGELFF
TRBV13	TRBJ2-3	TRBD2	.	TGTGCCAGCAGCCCCGGACTAGCGATTACTAGCACAGATACGCAGTATTTT	CASSPGLAITSTDTQYF
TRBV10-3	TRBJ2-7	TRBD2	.	TGTGCCATCAGTGAGGGGCGGGAGGGCCGGAACGAGCAGTACTTC	CAISEGREGRNEQYF
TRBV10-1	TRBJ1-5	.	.	TGCGCCAGCAGTGACGGGGATCAGCCCCAGCATTTT	CASSDGDQPQHF
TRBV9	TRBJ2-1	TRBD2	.	TGTGCCAGCACCGCCTTAGCGGGAGGTACTAACAATGAGCAGTTCTTC	CASTALAGGTNNEQFF
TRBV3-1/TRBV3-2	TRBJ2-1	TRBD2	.	TGTGCCAGCAGCCAAACTCTAGCGGGAGGATCCTACAATGAGCAGTTCTTC	CASSQTLAGGSYNEQFF
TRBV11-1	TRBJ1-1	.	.	TGTGCCAGCAGCTTGGCAGGGGCGAAAGCTTTCTTT	CASSLAGAKAFF
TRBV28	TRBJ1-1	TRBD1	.	TGTGCCAGCAGCTCGGGACAGGTTGAAGCTTTCTTT	CASSSGQVEAFF
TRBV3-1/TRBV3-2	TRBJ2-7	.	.	TGTGCCAGCAGCCAGGCTGCCGAGCAGTACTTC	CASSQAAEQYF
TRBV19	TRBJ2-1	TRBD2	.	TGTGCCAGTAGTCCCCTAGCGGGAGGGCGGAATGAGCAGTTCTTC	CASSPLAGGRNEQFF
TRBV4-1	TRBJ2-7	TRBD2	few	TGCGCCAGCAGCCGCGAAAGCCCGGTAGCGGGAGGGAACTACGAGCAGTACTTC	CASSRESPVAGGNYEQYF
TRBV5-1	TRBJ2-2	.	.	TGCGCCAGCAGCTTGGCCGTTACCGGGGAGCTGTTTTTT	CASSLAVTGELFF